These T cell receptor beta chains were read from a single sample in a study of CD8 T cells in ankylosing spondylitis. TCRdb redid the calling of the 5' RACE reads with MiXCR, one entry per CDR3 protein. The sample consists of some 130,000 distinct CDR3 sequences, approximately 8.4% of them appearing once. The sample was synovial fluid, either unsorted or a sorted T cell fraction (not recorded which). Source of these receptors: a male donor with ankylosing spondylitis. Both conserved end residues are part of each CDR3. A D gene is named only where the DNA matches it firmly. Clone size is not always given. Where it is, it says once, few, many or a class for expanded clones.

>TRBV18|NA|TRBJ2-3|NA
CASLPNGDFTDTQYF
TGTGCCAGCTTACCAAACGGGGACTTCACAGATACGCAGTATTTT
>TRBV7-2|NA|TRBJ1-4|few
CASSSGSRGEKLFF
TGTGCCAGCAGCTCGGGCTCCCGGGGTGAAAAACTGTTTTTT
>TRBV7-2|NA|TRBJ2-5|many
CASSFTGPTAETQYF
TGTGCCAGCAGTTTCACTGGACCTACGGCAGAGACCCAGTACTTC
>TRBV5-1|TRBD1|TRBJ1-1|many
CASSLDRGNTEAFF
TGCGCCAGCAGCTTGGACAGGGGGAACACTGAAGCTTTCTTT
>TRBV7-3|NA|TRBJ2-3|NA
CASSPPGNTQYF
TGTGCCAGCAGCCCCCCAGGAAATACGCAGTATTTT
>TRBV11-2|NA|TRBJ1-5|many
CASSLGRGFGPQHF
TGTGCCAGCAGCTTAGGTCGGGGCTTTGGGCCCCAGCATTTT
>TRBV27|TRBD1|TRBJ2-7|few
CASTPLGQGISYEQYF
TGTGCCAGCACCCCCTTGGGACAGGGAATCTCCTACGAGCAGTACTTC
>TRBV5-1|NA|TRBJ2-5|NA
CASSLLGQGGETQYF
TGCGCCAGCAGCTTGCTAGGCCAGGGTGGAGAGACCCAGTACTTC
>TRBV12-3/TRBV12-4|NA|TRBJ2-5|NA
CASSLVGGKETQYF
TGTGCCAGCAGTTTAGTAGGGGGGAAAGAGACCCAGTACTTC
>TRBV6-2/TRBV6-3|NA|TRBJ2-1|NA
CASGSNEQFF
TGTGCCTCTGGGTCGAATGAGCAGTTCTTC
>TRBV6-5|NA|TRBJ2-7|NA
CASSYSSGPSSYEQYF
TGTGCCAGCAGTTACTCTAGCGGTCCGAGCTCCTACGAGCAGTACTTC
>TRBV19|NA|TRBJ2-2|NA
CASSIIGLHPGELFF
TGTGCCAGTAGTATCATCGGGCTTCATCCCGGGGAGCTGTTTTTT
>TRBV20-1|TRBD1|TRBJ2-3|many
CSASDRDLGTDTQYF
TGCAGTGCTTCCGACAGGGATCTTGGCACAGATACGCAGTATTTT
>TRBV20-1|TRBD1|TRBJ1-6|many
CSARVGTGYSPLHF
TGCAGTGCTAGAGTCGGGACAGGGTATTCACCCCTCCACTTT
>TRBV28|NA|TRBJ1-2|many
CASSFGGSGYTF
TGTGCCAGCAGCTTCGGGGGGTCGGGCTACACCTTC
>TRBV24-1|TRBD2|TRBJ2-7|many
CATRGLARYEQYF
TGTGCCACCAGAGGACTAGCCCGTTACGAGCAGTACTTC
>TRBV9|NA|TRBJ2-3|many
CASSTRTDTQYF
TGTGCCAGCAGCACACGCACAGATACGCAGTATTTT
>TRBV24-1|TRBD2|TRBJ2-2|few
CATSDHATSGRSTGELFF
TGTGCCACCAGTGATCACGCGACTAGCGGGAGGTCCACCGGGGAGCTGTTTTTT
>TRBV20-1|NA|TRBJ1-2|many
CSARDGPNYGYTF
TGCAGTGCTAGGGACGGTCCTAACTATGGCTACACCTTC
>TRBV7-2|NA|TRBJ2-1|NA
CASSLISSEKQFF
TGTGCCAGCAGCTTAATCAGTTCAGAGAAGCAGTTCTTC
>TRBV5-6|TRBD1|TRBJ1-5|few
CASSLGQGGRQPQHF
TGTGCCAGCAGCTTGGGACAGGGGGGGCGTCAGCCCCAGCATTTT
>TRBV20-1|NA|TRBJ2-3|many
CSARPGGTDTQYF
TGCAGTGCTAGACCAGGGGGGACAGATACGCAGTATTTT
>TRBV4-1|NA|TRBJ1-2|NA
CASSQDVVKGRDYGYTF
TGCGCCAGCAGCCAAGATGTCGTAAAGGGGCGGGACTATGGCTACACCTTC
>TRBV7-2|NA|TRBJ2-3|NA
CASSLSLTSTDTQYF
TGTGCCAGCAGCTTATCGCTGACGAGCACAGATACGCAGTATTTT
>TRBV20-1|NA|TRBJ1-5|many
CSAGANRETQPQHF
TGCAGTGCTGGGGCTAACAGGGAAACTCAGCCCCAGCATTTT
>TRBV4-3|NA|TRBJ1-5|few
CASSQGVYHGNQPQHF
TGCGCCAGCAGCCAAGGGGTATACCACGGCAATCAGCCCCAGCATTTT
>TRBV12-5|NA|TRBJ2-1|NA
CASGLQGNNEQFF
TGTGCTAGTGGCCTACAGGGTAACAATGAGCAGTTCTTC
>TRBV5-1|NA|TRBJ1-5|many
CASSLVRQGNQPQHF
TGCGCCAGCAGCTTGGTTCGACAGGGCAATCAGCCCCAGCATTTT
>TRBV7-2|TRBD1|TRBJ1-2|many
CASSPSGGYGYTF
TGTGCCAGCAGCCCTTCAGGGGGCTATGGCTACACCTTC
>TRBV20-1|TRBD2|TRBJ2-3|many
CSAGWAGGSTDTQYF
TGCAGTGCGGGGTGGGCGGGAGGCAGCACAGATACGCAGTATTTT
>TRBV7-2|NA|TRBJ2-5|NA
CASSLTGAQYF
TGTGCCAGCAGCTTAACCGGGGCCCAGTACTTC
>TRBV20-1|NA|TRBJ1-3|many
CSALRTSFSGNTIYF
TGCAGTGCCCTCCGGACATCCTTCTCTGGAAACACCATATATTTT
>TRBV4-1|NA|TRBJ1-1|many
CASSQGHTVDYTEAFF
TGCGCCAGCAGCCAAGGGCACACCGTCGATTACACTGAAGCTTTCTTT
>TRBV20-1|TRBD2|TRBJ2-3|many
CSAFRRSGGFTDTQYF
TGCAGTGCTTTCCGTCGTAGCGGGGGTTTCACAGATACGCAGTATTTT
>TRBV18|NA|TRBJ2-7|few
CASSPGGSYEQYF
TGTGCCAGCTCACCGGGCGGTTCCTACGAGCAGTACTTC
>TRBV6-2/TRBV6-3|NA|TRBJ2-7|few
CASKARVYEQYF
TGTGCCAGCAAGGCCAGGGTCTACGAGCAGTACTTC
>TRBV14|TRBD1|TRBJ2-1|NA
CASSPRKGAGEQFF
TGTGCCAGCAGCCCCAGGAAGGGGGCTGGGGAGCAGTTCTTC